This T cell receptor beta chain is drawn from a study of CD4 T cells in relation to SARS-CoV-2 and coronaviruses. The overall study: Convalescent donors were aged about 20 to 72, with median around 40 years. A couple of subjects were Hispanic; patients were 8 males and a handful of females. Crossreactive spike epitopes shared across donors were mapped to their HLA restriction. Findings and limits, study-wide: About 65% of donors had memory CD4+ clonotypes crossrecognizing SARS-CoV-2 and common cold coronavirus spike.

V shed 6 bases, J shed 5 bases, and the junction held 12 bases outside the gene matches. Germline CDR1 is SGHRS and CDR2 is YFSETQ. This CDR3 has 15 amino acids. Clones were read by immunoSEQ multiplex PCR, and TCRdb kept only the in-frame ones, dropping some. Of about 56,000 clones listed, roughly nine tenths are singletons. As to this clone: What it binds is unknown.

Specimen: naive CD4+ T cells from PBMCs. Subset reported: naive CD4+ T cells isolated by negative enrichment. V and J are TRBV5-1 and TRBJ2-5; 8 bases fit TRBD2. The source of this sequence is an adult with COVID-19. CDR3 sequence: CASTTSGPSGETQYF. The CDR3 region has the DNA TGCGCCAGCACTACTAGCGGTCCCAGTGGGGAGACCCAGTACTTC. Full variable domain (missing parts from reference TRBV5-1 and TRBJ2-5): KAGVTQTPRYLIKTRGQQVTLSCSPISGHRSVSWYQQTPGQGLQFLFEYFSETQRNKGNFPGRFSGRQFSNSRSEMNVSTLELGDSALYLCASTTSGPSGETQYFGPGTRLLVL.